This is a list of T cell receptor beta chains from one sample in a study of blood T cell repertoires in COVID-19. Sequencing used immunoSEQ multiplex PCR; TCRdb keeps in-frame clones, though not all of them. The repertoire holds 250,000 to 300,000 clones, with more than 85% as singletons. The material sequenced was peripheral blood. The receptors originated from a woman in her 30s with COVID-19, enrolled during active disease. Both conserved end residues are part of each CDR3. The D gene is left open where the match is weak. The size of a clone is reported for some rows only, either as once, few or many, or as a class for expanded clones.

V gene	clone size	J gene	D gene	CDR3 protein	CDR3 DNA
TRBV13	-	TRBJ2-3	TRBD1	CASSLGLRQGRTDTQYF	TGTGCCAGCAGCTTAGGCCTCCGACAGGGGAGGACAGATACGCAGTATTTT
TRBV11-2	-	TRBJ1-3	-	CASSLGLQNTIYF	TGTGCCAGCAGCTTAGGGCTGCAAAACACCATATATTTT
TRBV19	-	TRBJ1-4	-	CASSLLGADEKLFF	TGTGCCAGTAGTCTTTTGGGGGCTGATGAAAAACTGTTTTTT
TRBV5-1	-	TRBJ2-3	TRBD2	CASSLVLAGVGTDTQYF	TGCGCCAGCAGCTTGGTTTTAGCGGGAGTGGGCACAGATACGCAGTATTTT
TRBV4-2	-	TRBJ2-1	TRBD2	CASSQVREGHNEQFF	TGTGCCAGCAGCCAAGTCCGGGAGGGCCACAATGAGCAGTTCTTC
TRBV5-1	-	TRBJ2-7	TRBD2	CASSLEASGVPYEQYF	TGCGCCAGCAGCTTGGAAGCTAGCGGAGTTCCCTACGAGCAGTACTTC
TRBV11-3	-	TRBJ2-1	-	CASSLGSGESFYNEQFF	TGTGCCAGCAGCTTAGGGTCTGGAGAAAGCTTCTACAATGAGCAGTTCTTC
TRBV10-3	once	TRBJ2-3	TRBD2	CAISVEADRTSGRITDTQYF	TGTGCCATCAGTGTGGAGGCCGACCGGACTAGCGGGAGGATTACAGATACGCAGTATTTT
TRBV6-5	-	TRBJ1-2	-	CASSSPLGYTF	TGTGCCAGCAGTTCCCCCCTTGGCTACACCTTC
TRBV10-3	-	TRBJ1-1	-	CAISDRGAYNTEAFF	TGTGCCATCAGTGACCGGGGGGCCTACAACACTGAAGCTTTCTTT
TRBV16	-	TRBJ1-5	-	CASSLGSWQPQHF	TGTGCCAGCAGCCTAGGGAGTTGGCAGCCCCAGCATTTT